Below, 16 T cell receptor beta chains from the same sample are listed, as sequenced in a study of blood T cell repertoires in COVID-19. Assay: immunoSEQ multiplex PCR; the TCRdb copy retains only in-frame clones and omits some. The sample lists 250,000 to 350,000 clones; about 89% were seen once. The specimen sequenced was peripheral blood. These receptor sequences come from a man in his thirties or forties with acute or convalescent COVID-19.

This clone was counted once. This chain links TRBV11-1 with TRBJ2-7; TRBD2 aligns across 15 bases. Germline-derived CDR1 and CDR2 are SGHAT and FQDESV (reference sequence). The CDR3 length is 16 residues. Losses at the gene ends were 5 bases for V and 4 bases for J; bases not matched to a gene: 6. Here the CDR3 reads CASSPAGTSGRYEQYF. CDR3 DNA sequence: TGTGCCAGCAGCCCCGCTGGGACTAGCGGGAGGTACGAGCAGTACTTC.

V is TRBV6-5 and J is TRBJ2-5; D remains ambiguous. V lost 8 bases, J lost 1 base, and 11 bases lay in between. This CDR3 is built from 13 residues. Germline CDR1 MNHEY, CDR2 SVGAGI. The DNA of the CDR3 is TGTGCCAGCGGTCGGCAGGCCCAAGAGACCCAGTACTTC. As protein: CASGRQAQETQYF.

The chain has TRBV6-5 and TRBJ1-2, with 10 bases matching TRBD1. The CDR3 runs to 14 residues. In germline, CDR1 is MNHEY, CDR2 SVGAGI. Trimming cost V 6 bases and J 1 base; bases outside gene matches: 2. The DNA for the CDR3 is TGTGCCAGCAGCAGGACAGGGGGTAACTATGGCTACACCTTC. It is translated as CASSRTGGNYGYTF.

The CDR3 protein is CASSTRTGGVPQHF. CDR3 DNA: TGCGCCAGCAGTACACGAACAGGGGGTGTGCCCCAGCATTTT. The chain joins TRBV10-2 to TRBJ1-5, with 8 bases fitting TRBD1. In germline, CDR1 is WSHSY, CDR2 SAAADI. The CDR3 contains 14 residues. The J segment lost 9 bases and the V segment lost 5 bases, leaving 9 bases of the junction unmatched.

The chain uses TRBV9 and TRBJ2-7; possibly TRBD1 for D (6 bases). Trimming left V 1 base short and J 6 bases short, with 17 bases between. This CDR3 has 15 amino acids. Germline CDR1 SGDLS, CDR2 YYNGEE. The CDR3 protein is CASSVSPGARSEQYF. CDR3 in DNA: TGTGCCAGCAGCGTATCTCCAGGGGCGCGATCCGAGCAGTACTTC. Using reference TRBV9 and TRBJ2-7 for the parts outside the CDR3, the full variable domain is DSGVTQTPKHLITATGQRVTLRCSPRSGDLSVYWYQQSLDQGLQFLIQYYNGEERAKGNILERFSAQQFPDLHSELNLSSLELGDSALYFCASSVSPGARSEQYFGPGTRLTVT.

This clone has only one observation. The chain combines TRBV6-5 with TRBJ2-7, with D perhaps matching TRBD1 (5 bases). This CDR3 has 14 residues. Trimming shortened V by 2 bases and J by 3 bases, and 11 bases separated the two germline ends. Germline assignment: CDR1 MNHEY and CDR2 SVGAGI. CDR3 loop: CASSYAQGDYEQYF. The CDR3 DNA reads TGTGCCAGCAGTTACGCTCAGGGCGACTACGAGCAGTACTTC.

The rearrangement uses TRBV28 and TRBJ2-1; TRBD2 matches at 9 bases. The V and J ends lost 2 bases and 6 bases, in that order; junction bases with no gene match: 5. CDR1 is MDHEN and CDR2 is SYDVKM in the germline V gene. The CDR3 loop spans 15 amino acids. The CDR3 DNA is TGTGCCAGCAGTTTAACGAAGCGGGAGGCCAATGAGCAGTTCTTC. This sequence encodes CASSLTKREANEQFF.

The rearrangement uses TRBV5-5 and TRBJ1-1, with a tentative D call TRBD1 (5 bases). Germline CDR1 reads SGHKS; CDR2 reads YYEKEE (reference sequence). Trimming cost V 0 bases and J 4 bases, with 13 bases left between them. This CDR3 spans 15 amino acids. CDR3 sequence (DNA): TGTGCCAGCAGCTTGGTCGGGCAGGGAATCACTGAAGCTTTCTTT. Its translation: CASSLVGQGITEAFF.

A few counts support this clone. The CDR3 DNA reads as TGTGCCAGCAGCCCTAGGAACAGGGGGAATGAGCAGTTCTTC. Protein sequence: CASSPRNRGNEQFF. V gene TRBV3-1 (or the pseudogene TRBV3-2) combines with J gene TRBJ2-1; the match to TRBD1 covers 8 bases. V gave up 4 bases and J gave up 7 bases; unmatched junction bases: 6. The CDR3 is 14 amino acids. The germline V gene encodes CDR1 LGHDT and CDR2 YNNKEL (reference sequence).

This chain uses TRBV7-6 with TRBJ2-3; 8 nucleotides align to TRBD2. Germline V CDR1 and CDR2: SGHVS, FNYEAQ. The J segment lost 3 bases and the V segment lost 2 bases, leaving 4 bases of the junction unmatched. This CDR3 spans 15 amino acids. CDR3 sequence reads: CASSLSRLATDTQYF. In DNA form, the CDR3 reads TGTGCCAGCAGCTTATCAAGACTAGCGACAGATACGCAGTATTTT.

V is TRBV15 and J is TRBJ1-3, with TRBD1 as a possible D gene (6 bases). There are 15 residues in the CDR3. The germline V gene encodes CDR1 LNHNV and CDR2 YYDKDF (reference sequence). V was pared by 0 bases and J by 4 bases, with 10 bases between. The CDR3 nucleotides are TGTGCCACCAGCAGAGACAGGGGAAGCGGAAACACCATATATTTT. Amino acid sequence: CATSRDRGSGNTIYF. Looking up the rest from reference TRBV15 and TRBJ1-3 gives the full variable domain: DAMVIQNPRYQVTQFGKPVTLSCSQTLNHNVMYWYQQKSSQAPKLLFHYYDKDFNNEADTPDNFQSRRPNTSFCFLDIRSPGLGDTAMYLCATSRDRGSGNTIYFGEGSWLTVV.

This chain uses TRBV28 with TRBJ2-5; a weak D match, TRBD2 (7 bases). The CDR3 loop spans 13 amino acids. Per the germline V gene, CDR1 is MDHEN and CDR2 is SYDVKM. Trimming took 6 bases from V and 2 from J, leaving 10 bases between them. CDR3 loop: CASRGGGQETQYF. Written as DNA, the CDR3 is TGTGCCAGCAGAGGGGGAGGGCAAGAGACCCAGTACTTC.

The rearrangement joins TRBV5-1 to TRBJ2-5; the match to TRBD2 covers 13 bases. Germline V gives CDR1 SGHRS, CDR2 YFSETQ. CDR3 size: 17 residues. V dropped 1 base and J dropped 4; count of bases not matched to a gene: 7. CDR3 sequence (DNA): TGCGCCAGCAGCTTGACAACTAGCGGGAGGGGGAGAGAGACCCAGTACTTC. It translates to CASSLTTSGRGRETQYF.

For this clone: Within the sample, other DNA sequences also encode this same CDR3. The CDR3 DNA reads TGTGCCAGCAGTTTATCGGCAGGTGTCTACGAGCAGTACTTC. Translating it yields CASSLSAGVYEQYF. The genes are TRBV28 and TRBJ2-7; no clear D. Germline loops: CDR1 MDHEN, CDR2 SYDVKM. CDR3 length: 14 residues. Trimming took 1 base from V and 3 from J, leaving 10 bases between them.

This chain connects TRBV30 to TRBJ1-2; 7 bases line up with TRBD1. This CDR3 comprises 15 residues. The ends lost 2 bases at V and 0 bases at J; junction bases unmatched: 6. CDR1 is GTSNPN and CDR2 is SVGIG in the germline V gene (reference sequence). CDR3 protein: CAWSKGQRTNYGYTF. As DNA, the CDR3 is TGTGCCTGGAGTAAGGGACAGCGGACTAACTATGGCTACACCTTC.

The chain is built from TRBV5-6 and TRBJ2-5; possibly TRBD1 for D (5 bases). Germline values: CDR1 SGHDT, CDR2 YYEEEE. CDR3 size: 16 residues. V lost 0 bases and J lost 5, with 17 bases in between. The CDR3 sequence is CASSLAIRGLRETQYF. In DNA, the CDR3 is TGTGCCAGCAGCTTGGCCATAAGGGGCCTAAGGGAGACCCAGTACTTC.